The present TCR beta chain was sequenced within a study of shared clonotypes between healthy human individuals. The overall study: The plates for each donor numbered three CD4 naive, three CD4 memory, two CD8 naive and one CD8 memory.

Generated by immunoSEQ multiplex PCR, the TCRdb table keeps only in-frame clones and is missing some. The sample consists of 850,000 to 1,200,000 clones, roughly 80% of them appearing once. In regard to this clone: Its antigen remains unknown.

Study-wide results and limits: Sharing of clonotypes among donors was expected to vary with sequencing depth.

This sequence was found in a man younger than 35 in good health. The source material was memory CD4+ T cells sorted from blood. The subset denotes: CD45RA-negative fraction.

The CDR3 DNA reads TGTGCCAGCTGGGCTCCGGGACAATACGAAAAACTGTTTTTT. Translating gives CASWAPGQYEKLFF. The chain recombines TRBV6-1 with TRBJ1-4; a weak D match, TRBD1 (6 bases). Germline-derived CDR1 and CDR2 are MNHNS and SASEGT. CDR3 size: 14 residues. V was shortened by 8 bases and J by 8 bases, with 18 bases between the two germline ends.